This T cell receptor (beta chain) is drawn from a study of T cell responses to AZD1222 COVID-19 vaccine. As regards this clone: Antigen specificity is unknown.

Doses given second, at about 4 or about 12 weeks, were pooled. Study-level results: No repertoire was sampled before or during the peak T cell response, only after it. Only a handful of people who got AZD1222 tested seropositive at baseline. After two AZD1222 doses, spike-specific TCR breadth and depth rose versus day 0.

TCRdb keeps only in-frame clones here, not all; method: immunoSEQ multiplex PCR. Found here are roughly 150,000 clones, 90% of them singletons; the top ten hold about 1.6%. The length of the CDR3 is 13 residues. V lost 4 bases, J lost 8 bases, and 6 bases stayed unmatched. The germline gives CDR1 SGHVS, CDR2 FNYEAQ. This receptor was taken from an adult who received the AZD1222 COVID-19 vaccine. The specimen comprised peripheral blood, sampled 28 days after the second AZD1222 dose. The chain combines TRBV7-6 with TRBJ1-2; 8 nucleotides align to TRBD1. The chain's CDR3 is CASSSGTGGGYTF. The CDR3 nucleotides read TGTGCCAGCAGCTCCGGGACAGGAGGAGGCTACACCTTC.